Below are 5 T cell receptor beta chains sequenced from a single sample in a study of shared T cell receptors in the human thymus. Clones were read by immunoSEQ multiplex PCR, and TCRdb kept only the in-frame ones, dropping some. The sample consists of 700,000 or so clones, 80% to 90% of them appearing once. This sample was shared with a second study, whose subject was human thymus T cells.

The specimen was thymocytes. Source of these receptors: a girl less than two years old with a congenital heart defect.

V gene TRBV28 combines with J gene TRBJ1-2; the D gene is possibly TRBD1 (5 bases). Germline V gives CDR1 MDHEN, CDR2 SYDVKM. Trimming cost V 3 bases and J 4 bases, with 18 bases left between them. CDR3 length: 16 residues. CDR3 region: CASSLGQREKFYGYTF. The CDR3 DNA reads TGTGCCAGCAGTTTGGGGCAGCGGGAAAAGTTCTATGGCTACACCTTC.

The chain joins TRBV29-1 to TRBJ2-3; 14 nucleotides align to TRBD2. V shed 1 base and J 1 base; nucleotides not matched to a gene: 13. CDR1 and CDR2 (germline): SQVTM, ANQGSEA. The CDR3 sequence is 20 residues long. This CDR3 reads CSVEGEGTSGGFFRTDTQYF. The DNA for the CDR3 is TGCAGCGTTGAAGGGGAGGGGACTAGCGGGGGCTTCTTCCGCACAGATACGCAGTATTTT.

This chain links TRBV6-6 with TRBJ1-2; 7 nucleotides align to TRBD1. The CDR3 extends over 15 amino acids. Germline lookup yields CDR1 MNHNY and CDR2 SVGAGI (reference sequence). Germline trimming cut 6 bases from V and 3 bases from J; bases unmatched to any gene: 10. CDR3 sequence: CASSPPGQTHYGYTF. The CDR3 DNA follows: TGTGCCAGCAGCCCCCCGGGACAGACGCACTATGGCTACACCTTC.

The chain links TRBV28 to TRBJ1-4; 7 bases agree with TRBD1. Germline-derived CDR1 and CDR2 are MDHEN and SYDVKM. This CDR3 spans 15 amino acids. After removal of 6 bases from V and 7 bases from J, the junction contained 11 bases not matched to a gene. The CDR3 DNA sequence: TGTGCCAGCAGCCAAACGACCCCAGGGGGTGAAAAACTGTTTTTT. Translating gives CASSQTTPGGEKLFF. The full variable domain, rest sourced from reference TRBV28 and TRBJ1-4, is DVKVTQSSRYLVKRTGEKVFLECVQDMDHENMFWYRQDPGLGLRLIYFSYDVKMKEKGDIPEGYSVSREKKERFSLILESASTNQTSMYLCASSQTTPGGEKLFFGSGTQLSVL.

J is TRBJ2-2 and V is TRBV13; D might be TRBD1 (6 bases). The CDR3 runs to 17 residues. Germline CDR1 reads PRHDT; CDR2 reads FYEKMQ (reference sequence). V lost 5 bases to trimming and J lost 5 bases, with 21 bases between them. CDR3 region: CASSQGSGKGVTGELFF. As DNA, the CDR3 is TGTGCCAGCAGCCAGGGGTCAGGGAAGGGCGTAACCGGGGAGCTGTTTTTT.